The clone carrying this T cell receptor (beta chain) has just one count. A read error may account for a junction end that differs from germline. The data were taken from a study of blood T cell repertoires in COVID-19. About the research overall: Acute and convalescent COVID-19 samples came from the United States, Italy and Spain. PBMCs, B-cell-depleted T cells, or T cells provided the cDNA or gDNA that made up the material.

TCRdb's table, derived via immunoSEQ multiplex PCR, lists solely in-frame clones and lacks some. This sample has a few hundred thousand clones; approximately 85% occur once, and the top ten carry roughly 2.2%. This CDR3 is built from 15 residues. Germline CDR1 is SSHAT and CDR2 is FNYEAQ (reference sequence). Enrolled during active infection, Seattle patients were then followed longitudinally. This rearrangement joins TRBV7-7 to TRBJ2-5, with 7 bases matching TRBD2. Input material: peripheral blood. This clonotype originated in a woman in her 70s with COVID-19, enrolled during active disease. CDR3 bases: TGTGCTAGCAGCTTAGCCGGCGGGGGTGGAGAGACCCAGTACTTC. Translating it yields CASSLAGGGGETQYF.